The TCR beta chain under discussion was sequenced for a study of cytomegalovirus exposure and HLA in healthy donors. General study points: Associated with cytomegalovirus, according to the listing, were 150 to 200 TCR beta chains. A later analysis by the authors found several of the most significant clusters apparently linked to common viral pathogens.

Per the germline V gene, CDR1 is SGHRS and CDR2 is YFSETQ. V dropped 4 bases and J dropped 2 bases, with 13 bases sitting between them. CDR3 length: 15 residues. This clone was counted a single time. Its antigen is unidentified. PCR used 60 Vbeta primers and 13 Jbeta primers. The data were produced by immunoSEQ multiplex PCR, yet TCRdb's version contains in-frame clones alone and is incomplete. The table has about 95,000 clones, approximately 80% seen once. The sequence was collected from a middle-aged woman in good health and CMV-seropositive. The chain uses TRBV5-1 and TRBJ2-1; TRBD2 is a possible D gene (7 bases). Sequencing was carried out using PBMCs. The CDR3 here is CASSLGGAAYNEQFF. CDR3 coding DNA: TGCGCCAGCAGCCTTGGGGGGGCGGCCTACAATGAGCAGTTCTTC.